These 17 T cell receptor beta chains share one sample of origin, sequenced in a study of PD-L1 blockade in urothelial cancer. Libraries were prepared by immunoSEQ multiplex PCR; TCRdb keeps only in-frame clonotypes and omits some of them. Of more than 40,000 clones listed, around nine tenths are singletons. This material consisted of PBMCs, taken around atezolizumab (anti-PD-L1) treatment. The receptor source for this set is a woman in her sixties or seventies with urothelial cancer.

The CDR3 coding sequence is TGTGCCAGCACCCAGGGGACACCCGGCCGCTATGGCTACACCTTC. Translated: CASTQGTPGRYGYTF. The gene calls are TRBV2 and TRBJ1-2, with D possibly matching TRBD1 (6 bases). Germline CDR1 and CDR2: SNHLY and FYNNEI. This CDR3 spans 15 amino acids. Trimming left V 7 bases short and J 4 bases short, with 19 bases between.

The chain couples TRBV29-1 to TRBJ2-5, with 7 bases fitting TRBD2. Germline-derived CDR1 and CDR2 are SQVTM and ANQGSEA. V dropped 6 bases and J dropped 1; count of bases not matched to a gene: 14. The CDR3 extends over 16 amino acids. CDR3 in DNA: TGCAGCGTAAGCATGGGGCTAGCGGCTAGCCAAGAGACCCAGTACTTC. It is translated as CSVSMGLAASQETQYF.

The rearrangement links TRBV6-6 to TRBJ1-1, with D maybe TRBD1 (5 bases). The V end lost 4 bases, the J end lost 1 base, and 10 bases lay between the germline ends. CDR1 and CDR2 (germline): MNHNY, SVGAGI (reference sequence). The CDR3 extends over 14 amino acids. The CDR3 region has the DNA TGTGCCAGCAGTTTCCCGACAGCGAACACTGAAGCTTTCTTT. Translation: CASSFPTANTEAFF.

The gene calls are TRBV19 and TRBJ2-3; D possibly corresponds to TRBD2 (7 bases). Trimming removed 6 bases from V and 3 bases from J, with 25 bases in between. The CDR3 covers 18 residues. Germline V CDR1 and CDR2: LNHDA, SQIVND (reference sequence). CDR3 residues: CASSSQGGGRFWTDTQYF. The CDR3 nucleotides are TGTGCCAGTAGCTCCCAGGGAGGGGGGCGGTTTTGGACAGATACGCAGTATTTT.

The chain recombines TRBV28 with TRBJ1-1; D is uncertain. Trimming took 1 base from V and 4 from J, leaving 13 bases between them. The CDR3 consists of 15 residues. The germline CDR1 and CDR2 sequences are MDHEN and SYDVKM. This CDR3 is CASSLLGGYGTEAFF. CDR3 DNA: TGTGCCAGCAGTTTATTGGGAGGGTATGGCACTGAAGCTTTCTTT.

This rearrangement joins TRBV10-3 to TRBJ2-7; the match to TRBD1 covers 7 bases. The germline V gene encodes CDR1 ENHRY and CDR2 SYGVKD. Unmatched junction bases numbered 7, after V lost 6 bases and J lost 2 bases. CDR3 length: 14 amino acids. The CDR3 DNA follows: TGTGCCATCAGGAACCCGGGACAGACCTACGAGCAGTACTTC. This encodes CAIRNPGQTYEQYF.

The chain combines TRBV10-3 with TRBJ2-7; TRBD2 matches 7 bases. Germline trimming cut 3 bases from V and 2 bases from J; bases unmatched to any gene: 10. The CDR3 has 16 amino acids. The V gene's germline CDR1 is ENHRY and CDR2 SYGVKD. In DNA form, the CDR3 reads TGTGCCATCAGTGAAGGTCTAGCGGATCTCGCCTACGAGCAGTACTTC. Translating it yields CAISEGLADLAYEQYF.

This rearrangement joins TRBV2 to TRBJ1-3; 9 bases map to TRBD1. The CDR3 has 14 residues. J gave up 6 bases and V 7 bases, and 7 bases lay outside the gene matches. Looked up from germline, CDR1 is SNHLY and CDR2 is FYNNEI. This CDR3 is CASTKGQGSNTIYF. In DNA, the CDR3 is TGTGCCAGCACTAAGGGACAGGGTTCAAACACCATATATTTT.

The chain combines TRBV4-1 with TRBJ1-5; perhaps TRBD1 as D (5 bases). The CDR3 is 17 residues long. Germline assignment: CDR1 MGHRA and CDR2 YSYEKL. The V end was cut by 1 base, the J end by 0 bases, with 13 bases between. This CDR3 reads CASSQGEDIPSNQPQHF. CDR3 in DNA: TGCGCCAGCAGCCAAGGGGAGGACATTCCTAGCAATCAGCCCCAGCATTTT.

J is TRBJ1-2 and V is TRBV19, with TRBD1 matching 10 bases. V lost 6 bases to trimming and J lost 3 bases; unmatched junction nucleotides: 7. The CDR3 has 15 amino acids. Germline CDR1 and CDR2: LNHDA and SQIVND (reference sequence). CDR3 nucleotides: TGTGCCAGTAGCCGACCGGGACAGGGGCACTATGGCTACACCTTC. Residues: CASSRPGQGHYGYTF.

The chain employs TRBV9 and TRBJ2-3; 7 nucleotides line up with TRBD2. This CDR3 has 18 residues. Trimming at V came to 3 bases and at J to 4 bases, leaving 17 bases not matched to a gene. The germline gives CDR1 SGDLS, CDR2 YYNGEE. This CDR3 is CASSARIFRAGVPDTQYF. The CDR3 DNA is TGTGCCAGCAGCGCACGAATTTTTAGGGCGGGGGTCCCAGATACGCAGTATTTT.

The chain combines TRBV6-5 with TRBJ1-1, with D hard to call. CDR3 size: 13 residues. The V gene's germline CDR1 is MNHEY and CDR2 SVGAGI. V shed 5 bases and J shed 4 bases, with 11 bases lying between them. CDR3: CASSRVVATEAFF. CDR3 in DNA: TGTGCCAGCAGTCGGGTGGTTGCCACTGAAGCTTTCTTT.

CDR3 coding DNA: TGCGCCAGCAGCCAAGATGCGGGAGGCTACACCTTC. Translating it yields CASSQDAGGYTF. J is TRBJ1-2 and V is TRBV4-3; D unresolved. Germline CDR1 is LGHNA and CDR2 is YSLEER. This CDR3 region has 12 residues. The V end lost 0 bases, the J end lost 8 bases, and 7 bases lay between the germline ends.

This chain uses TRBV9 with TRBJ1-3; 7 bases are shared with TRBD1. Trimming at V came to 0 bases and at J to 0 bases, leaving 6 bases not matched to a gene. The germline V gene encodes CDR1 SGDLS and CDR2 YYNGEE. This CDR3 is built from 17 residues. The CDR3 here is CASSVGQGSPSGNTIYF. Written as DNA, the CDR3 is TGTGCCAGCAGCGTAGGACAGGGATCCCCCTCTGGAAACACCATATATTTT.

The gene calls are TRBV4-3 and TRBJ1-2; D remains ambiguous. The CDR3 is 15 amino acids. CDR1 is LGHNA, CDR2 YSLEER, per germline. Trimming shortened V by 0 bases and J by 5 bases, and 13 bases separated the two germline ends. CDR3 amino acids: CASSQDLWAHYGYTF. The DNA for the CDR3 is TGCGCCAGCAGCCAAGATCTCTGGGCCCATTATGGCTACACCTTC.

In this sample, this clone turned up once. The chain combines TRBV10-3 with TRBJ2-3; 7 bases map to TRBD1. The ends lost 0 bases at V and 6 bases at J; junction bases unmatched: 9. Germline V gives CDR1 ENHRY, CDR2 SYGVKD. The CDR3 is 16 residues long. CDR3 sequence reads: CAISESDRAMTDTQYF. The CDR3 DNA reads as TGTGCCATCAGTGAGTCCGACAGGGCAATGACGGATACGCAGTATTTT.

The rearrangement links TRBV21-1 to TRBJ2-7; the table names TRBD2, a call not compared with the DNA. TRBV21-1 represents a pseudogene. The CDR3 runs to 14 residues. CDR3 sequence (DNA): TGTGCCAGCAGCAGGACTAGCGCCTCCTACGAGCAGTACTTC. It translates to CASSRTSASYEQYF.